Listed here are 4 T cell receptor beta chains from one sample, sequenced in a study of cytomegalovirus exposure and HLA in healthy donors. Clones were sequenced by immunoSEQ multiplex PCR, and TCRdb holds only the in-frame ones, with some missing. The sample shows some 170,000 clones, about 86% of them seen only once. Sequenced sample: PBMCs. The source is a woman aged 30 to 39 in good health and CMV-seronegative.

This clone was observed once. The rearrangement links TRBV6-6 to TRBJ2-5; perhaps TRBD2 as D (5 bases). The CDR3 has 13 amino acids. CDR1 and CDR2 from the germline V gene are MNHNY and SVGAGI (reference sequence). Trimming cost V 7 bases and J 1 base, with 10 bases left between them. This CDR3 is CASKRGIQETQYF. The CDR3 DNA reads as TGTGCCAGCAAGCGAGGGATCCAAGAGACCCAGTACTTC.

The chain employs TRBV14 and TRBJ2-4, with TRBD2 identical over 9 bases. V dropped 4 bases and J dropped 3; count of bases not matched to a gene: 4. The CDR3 totals 15 residues. Germline V CDR1 and CDR2: SGHDN, FVKESK. The CDR3 nucleotides read TGTGCCAGCAGCCCCGGGACTAGCAGCAAAAACATTCAGTACTTC. It yields the protein CASSPGTSSKNIQYF. The variable domain in full, with the rest retrieved from reference TRBV14 and TRBJ2-4, is EAGVTQFPSHSVIEKGQTVTLRCDPISGHDNLYWYRRVMGKEIKFLLHFVKESKQDESGMPNNRFLAERTGGTYSTLKVQPAELEDSGVYFCASSPGTSSKNIQYFGAGTRLSVL.

The rearrangement uses TRBV2 and TRBJ2-1; D might be TRBD2 (5 bases). CDR1 is SNHLY, CDR2 FYNNEI, per germline. V dropped 3 bases and J dropped 8 bases, with 17 bases sitting between them. The CDR3 has 15 amino acids. CDR3 sequence: CASSELGSVGDEQFF. CDR3 DNA: TGTGCCAGCAGTGAGTTGGGTAGCGTGGGCGATGAGCAGTTCTTC.

This clone has just one count. V usage is TRBV19 and J usage is TRBJ1-5; TRBD1 might be the D (5 bases). The V gene's germline CDR1 is LNHDA and CDR2 SQIVND (reference sequence). CDR3 length: 17 residues. The V end was cut by 5 bases, the J end by 8 bases, with 25 bases between. This chain's CDR3 is CASSPRSREIRGEPQHF. The CDR3 coding sequence is TGTGCCAGTAGTCCCCGGTCCCGAGAGATCAGAGGGGAGCCCCAGCATTTT.